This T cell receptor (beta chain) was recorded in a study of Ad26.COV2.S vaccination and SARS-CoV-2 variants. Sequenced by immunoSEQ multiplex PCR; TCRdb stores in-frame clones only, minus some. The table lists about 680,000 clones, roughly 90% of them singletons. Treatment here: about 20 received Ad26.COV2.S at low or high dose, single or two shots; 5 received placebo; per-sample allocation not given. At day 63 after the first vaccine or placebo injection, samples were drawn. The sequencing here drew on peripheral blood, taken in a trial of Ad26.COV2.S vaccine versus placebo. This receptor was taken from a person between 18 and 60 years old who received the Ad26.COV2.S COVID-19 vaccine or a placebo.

Here the CDR3 reads CSVALAAREQFF. The CDR3 DNA sequence: TGCAGCGTTGCTCTAGCGGCCAGGGAGCAGTTCTTC. V gene TRBV29-1 combines with J gene TRBJ2-1, with 7 bases lining up with TRBD2. V was clipped by 4 bases and J by 10 bases; unmatched bases: 7. The CDR3 covers 12 residues. Germline V gene data show CDR1 as SQVTM and CDR2 as ANQGSEA.